The clone carrying this T cell receptor beta chain was counted at least ten times. The data are from a study of T cells in Graves' hyperthyroidism and ophthalmopathy. The length of the CDR3 is 15 residues. Per the germline V gene, CDR1 is MDHEN and CDR2 is SYDVKM. Trimming took off 8 bases at V and 6 bases at J, with 23 bases between the two ends. Amplification targeted TCR beta CDR3 regions from RNA transcripts. The HTBI primer set was used in a first-round RT-PCR of the TCR CDR3. Using its own MiXCR run on the multiplex PCR reads, TCRdb lists one record per CDR3 protein. The table includes about 350,000 distinct CDR3 sequences, roughly 13% detected once.

Sequencing was done on a sample of blood. The sequence came from a woman aged 30 to 39 with Graves' hyperthyroidism. The gene calls are TRBV28 and TRBJ2-7; the D gene is possibly TRBD1 (6 bases). The DNA for the CDR3 is TGTGCCAGCGGGACCGGGACCGACGGCAGGGGCGAGCAGTACTTC. It translates to CASGTGTDGRGEQYF. The full variable domain, rest sourced from reference TRBV28 and TRBJ2-7, is DVKVTQSSRYLVKRTGEKVFLECVQDMDHENMFWYRQDPGLGLRLIYFSYDVKMKEKGDIPEGYSVSREKKERFSLILESASTNQTSMYLCASGTGTDGRGEQYFGPGTRLTVT.